Shown below are 18 T cell receptor beta chains from a single sample sequenced in a study of cytomegalovirus exposure and HLA in healthy donors. The PCR used 60 Vbeta and 13 Jbeta primers. Assay used: immunoSEQ multiplex PCR; TCRdb lists only in-frame clones, some missing. The sample table includes 170,000 or so clones. The sequencing input was PBMCs. These receptors were collected from a man aged 25-45 years in good health and CMV-seronegative.

This chain joins TRBV6-1 and TRBJ2-5, with TRBD1 as a possible D gene (6 bases). The CDR3 runs 13 residues. CDR1 MNHNS and CDR2 SASEGT come from the germline V gene. Trimming removed 5 bases at V and 5 bases at J, with 12 bases between. The CDR3 region is CASSTTGMETQYF. Written as DNA, the CDR3 is TGTGCCAGCAGTACTACAGGGATGGAGACCCAGTACTTC.

This chain links TRBV5-1 with TRBJ2-3, with 8 bases matching TRBD2. V gave up 4 bases and J gave up 4 bases; unmatched junction bases: 8. CDR3 length: 15 amino acids. The germline CDR1 and CDR2 sequences are SGHRS and YFSETQ. The CDR3 nucleotides are TGCGCCAGCAGCCTCACGACTAGCGCTGCAGATACGCAGTATTTT. Protein: CASSLTTSAADTQYF.

The genes are TRBV10-3 and TRBJ2-7, with 16 bases matching TRBD2. There are 17 residues in the CDR3. The junction had 4 bases not matched to a gene; V was cut back by 5 bases and J by 0 bases. Germline V gene lookup returns CDR1 ENHRY and CDR2 SYGVKD. The DNA of the CDR3 is TGTGCCATCAGTTATGGGACTAGCGGGAGGGCCTCCTACGAGCAGTACTTC. This encodes CAISYGTSGRASYEQYF.

V gene TRBV28 combines with J gene TRBJ1-4; 8 bases align to TRBD1. Germline lookup yields CDR1 MDHEN and CDR2 SYDVKM. The CDR3 has 15 residues. The trim removed 3 bases at V and 3 bases at J, leaving 3 bases unmatched. CDR3 sequence reads: CASSLRTGSNEKLFF. As DNA, the CDR3 is TGTGCCAGCAGTTTGCGGACAGGGTCTAATGAAAAACTGTTTTTT.

This sequence joins TRBV4-1 and TRBJ1-1, with a possible D match to TRBD1 (5 bases). With 4 bases removed from V and 3 bases from J, the gap between germline ends came to 12 bases. This CDR3 is 14 amino acids long. The germline V gene has CDR1 MGHRA and CDR2 YSYEKL. The CDR3 spells CASSLSDTYTEAFF. As DNA, the CDR3 is TGCGCCAGCAGCCTATCGGACACCTACACTGAAGCTTTCTTT.

V and J are TRBV19 and TRBJ1-3; possible D gene TRBD1, 6 bases. Germline CDR1 and CDR2: LNHDA and SQIVND (reference sequence). The CDR3 spans 14 residues. V lost 7 bases and J lost 9, with 19 bases in between. The CDR3 reads CASTTKRGASTIYF. DNA of the CDR3: TGTGCCAGTACCACGAAACGGGGGGCAAGCACCATATATTTT.

This chain joins TRBV4-1 and TRBJ2-2; 7 bases align to TRBD2. This CDR3 is built from 15 residues. Germline V gene lookup returns CDR1 MGHRA and CDR2 YSYEKL. J gave up 5 bases and V 1 base, and 4 bases lay outside the gene matches. The CDR3 sequence is CASSQAIGRTGELFF. The CDR3 bases are TGCGCCAGCAGCCAAGCGATCGGGAGGACCGGGGAGCTGTTTTTT.

The rearrangement uses TRBV7-9 and TRBJ1-2; 9 bases are a match to TRBD1. Per germline, CDR1 SEHNR and CDR2 FQNEAQ (reference sequence). This CDR3 is 14 amino acids long. The V segment lost 1 base and the J segment 3 bases; nucleotides outside the gene matches: 0. The CDR3: CASSLGQGDYGYTF. The CDR3 nucleotides read TGTGCCAGCAGCTTAGGACAGGGGGACTATGGCTACACCTTC.

The chain has TRBV6-1 and TRBJ2-3; 13 nucleotides match TRBD2. The trim removed 6 bases at V and 5 bases at J, leaving 5 bases unmatched. The CDR3 extends over 15 amino acids. Germline assignment: CDR1 MNHNS and CDR2 SASEGT. CDR3 amino acids: CASSLLAGGRDTQYF. CDR3 in DNA: TGTGCCAGCAGCCTACTAGCGGGAGGGCGAGATACGCAGTATTTT.

In DNA, the CDR3 is TGTGCCAGCAGCCCCGGGACAATGATCAGCACAGATACGCAGTATTTT. It codes for CASSPGTMISTDTQYF. The chain combines TRBV7-8 with TRBJ2-3, with D possibly TRBD1 on 6 matching bases. V was pared by 5 bases and J by 0 bases, with 15 bases between. Germline V gene lookup returns CDR1 SGHVS and CDR2 FQNEAQ. The CDR3 has 16 residues.

Here the CDR3 reads CASSVTGQNTEAFF. The CDR3 nucleotides are TGTGCCAGCAGCGTAACAGGGCAGAACACTGAAGCTTTCTTT. The chain carries TRBV9 and TRBJ1-1, with a weak D call TRBD1 (6 bases). Germline CDR1 reads SGDLS; CDR2 reads YYNGEE. V lost 1 base and J 1 base, leaving 8 bases between the germline ends. The CDR3 is made up of 14 amino acids.

This chain connects TRBV4-2 to TRBJ1-5; unclear D gene. Trimming stripped 0 bases from V and 7 bases from J, with 7 bases between. The CDR3 extends over 13 amino acids. Per germline, CDR1 LGHNA and CDR2 YNFKEQ. DNA for the CDR3: TGTGCCAGCAGCCAAGATTCCCTCCAGCCCCAGCATTTT. This sequence encodes CASSQDSLQPQHF.

This clone is medium-sized by frequency. This chain uses TRBV25-1 with TRBJ1-3; perhaps TRBD1 as D (6 bases). Germline V lookup: CDR1 MGHDK, CDR2 SYGVNS. The CDR3 is 15 amino acids. V lost 4 bases to trimming and J lost 2 bases, with 12 bases between them. The CDR3 DNA sequence: TGTGCCAGCAGTGCCATAACAGGGACTGGAAACACCATATATTTT. It encodes CASSAITGTGNTIYF. Filled out from reference TRBV25-1 and TRBJ1-3, the complete variable domain reads EADIYQTPRYLVIGTGKKITLECSQTMGHDKMYWYQQDPGMELHLIHYSYGVNSTEKGDLSSESTVSRIRTEHFPLTLESARPSHTSQYLCASSAITGTGNTIYFGEGSWLTVV.

The chain joins TRBV7-2 to TRBJ2-3; D not resolved. There are 14 residues in the CDR3. Per germline, CDR1 SGHTA and CDR2 FQGNSA. V was trimmed by 5 bases and J by 3 bases, leaving 12 bases between them. The CDR3 region is CASSPRQFTDTQYF. DNA of the CDR3: TGTGCCAGCAGCCCTCGACAATTTACAGATACGCAGTATTTT.

The rearrangement joins TRBV10-1 to TRBJ2-7, with 12 bases that match TRBD1. This CDR3 is 15 amino acids long. The germline V gene encodes CDR1 WNHNN and CDR2 SYGVQD (reference sequence). Unmatched junction bases numbered 2, after V lost 4 bases and J lost 1 base. CDR3 bases: TGCGCCAGCAGTGGGGGACAGGGGGCATCCTACGAGCAGTACTTC. Amino acid sequence: CASSGGQGASYEQYF.

As DNA, the CDR3 is TGTGCCATCGGGCCTTTTAACACTGAAGCTTTCTTT. Protein product: CAIGPFNTEAFF. The chain uses TRBV10-3 and TRBJ1-1; D ambiguous. Germline CDR1 is ENHRY and CDR2 is SYGVKD. This CDR3 is built from 12 residues. The germline V and J ends were trimmed by 8 bases and 2 bases, with 9 bases remaining between them.

The J gene is TRBJ2-4, the V gene TRBV19; tentative D call: TRBD2 (6 bases). The CDR3 loop spans 13 amino acids. The ends were cut back, 5 bases at V and 9 bases at J, with 14 bases in the middle. Germline CDR1 is LNHDA and CDR2 is SQIVND (reference sequence). The CDR3: CASSLLTSAIQYF. Written as DNA, the CDR3 is TGTGCCAGTAGTCTGCTGACTAGTGCCATTCAGTACTTC.

The chain carries TRBV7-9 and TRBJ2-7; 13 positions agree with TRBD2. CDR1 and CDR2 (germline): SEHNR, FQNEAQ (reference sequence). V was clipped by 5 bases and J by 4 bases; unmatched bases: 5. The CDR3 extends over 15 amino acids. CDR3 in amino acids: CASSLGLAGAYEQYF. Here the CDR3 DNA reads TGTGCCAGCAGCCTTGGACTAGCGGGAGCTTACGAGCAGTACTTC.